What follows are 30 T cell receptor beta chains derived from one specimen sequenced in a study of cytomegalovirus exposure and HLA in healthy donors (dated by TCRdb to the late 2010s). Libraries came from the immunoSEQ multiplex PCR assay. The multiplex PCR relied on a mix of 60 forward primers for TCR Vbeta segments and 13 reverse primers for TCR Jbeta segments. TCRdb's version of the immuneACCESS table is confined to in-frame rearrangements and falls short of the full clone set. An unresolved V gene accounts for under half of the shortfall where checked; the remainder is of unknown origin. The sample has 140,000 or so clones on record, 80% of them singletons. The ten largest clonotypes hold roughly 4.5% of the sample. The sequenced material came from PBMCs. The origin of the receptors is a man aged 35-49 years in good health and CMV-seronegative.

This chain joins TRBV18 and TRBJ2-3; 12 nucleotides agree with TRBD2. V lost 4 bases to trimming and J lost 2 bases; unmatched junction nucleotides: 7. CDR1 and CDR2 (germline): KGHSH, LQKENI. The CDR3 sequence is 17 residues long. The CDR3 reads CASSRSTSGGTTDTQYF. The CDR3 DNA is TGTGCCAGCTCACGCTCCACTAGCGGGGGGACCACAGATACGCAGTATTTT.

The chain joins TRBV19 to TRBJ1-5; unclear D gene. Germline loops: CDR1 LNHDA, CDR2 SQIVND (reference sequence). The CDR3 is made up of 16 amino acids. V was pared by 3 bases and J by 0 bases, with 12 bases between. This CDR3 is CASSIGLGRSNQPQHF. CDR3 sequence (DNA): TGTGCCAGTAGTATTGGTCTTGGCCGTAGCAATCAGCCCCAGCATTTT.

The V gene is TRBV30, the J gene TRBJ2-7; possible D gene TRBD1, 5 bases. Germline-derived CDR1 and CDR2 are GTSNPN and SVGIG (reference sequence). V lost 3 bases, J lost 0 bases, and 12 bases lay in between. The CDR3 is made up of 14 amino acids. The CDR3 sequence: CAWRPTVSSYEQYF. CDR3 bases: TGTGCCTGGAGACCGACAGTCAGCTCCTACGAGCAGTACTTC.

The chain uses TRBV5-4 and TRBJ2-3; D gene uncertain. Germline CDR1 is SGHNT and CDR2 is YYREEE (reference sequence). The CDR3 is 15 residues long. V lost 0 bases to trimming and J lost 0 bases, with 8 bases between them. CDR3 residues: CASSLELVSTDTQYF. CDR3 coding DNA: TGTGCCAGCAGCTTGGAGCTCGTTAGCACAGATACGCAGTATTTT.

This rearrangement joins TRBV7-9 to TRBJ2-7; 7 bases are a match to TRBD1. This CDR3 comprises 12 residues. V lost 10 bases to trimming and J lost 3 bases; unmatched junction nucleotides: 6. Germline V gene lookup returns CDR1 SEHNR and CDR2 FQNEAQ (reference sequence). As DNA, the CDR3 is TGTGCCACCTCCCGACAGGGCTACGAGCAGTACTTC. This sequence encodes CATSRQGYEQYF.

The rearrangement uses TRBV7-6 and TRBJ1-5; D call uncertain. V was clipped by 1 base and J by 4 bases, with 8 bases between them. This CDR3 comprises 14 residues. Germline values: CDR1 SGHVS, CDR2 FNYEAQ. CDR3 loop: CASSLGGNNQPQHF. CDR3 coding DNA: TGTGCCAGCAGCTTAGGAGGGAATAATCAGCCCCAGCATTTT.

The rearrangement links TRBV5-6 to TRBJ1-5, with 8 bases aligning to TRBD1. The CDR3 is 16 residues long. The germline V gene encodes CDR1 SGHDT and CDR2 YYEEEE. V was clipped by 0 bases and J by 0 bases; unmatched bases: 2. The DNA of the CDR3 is TGTGCCAGCAGCTTGGGACAGGGGAATAGCAATCAGCCCCAGCATTTT. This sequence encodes CASSLGQGNSNQPQHF.

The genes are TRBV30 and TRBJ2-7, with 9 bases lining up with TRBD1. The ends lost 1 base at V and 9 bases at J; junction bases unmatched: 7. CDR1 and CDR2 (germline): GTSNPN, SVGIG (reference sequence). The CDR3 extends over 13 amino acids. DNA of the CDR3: TGTGCCTGGAGTGGCGGGACAGGGAGCGGGCAGTACTTC. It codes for CAWSGGTGSGQYF.

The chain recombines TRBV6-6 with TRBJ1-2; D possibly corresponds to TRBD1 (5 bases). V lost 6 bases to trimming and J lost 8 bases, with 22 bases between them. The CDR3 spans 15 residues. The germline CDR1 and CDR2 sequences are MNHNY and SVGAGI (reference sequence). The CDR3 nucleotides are TGTGCCAGCAGAATTTGGCGGGGGGAGATGAGCGGCTACACCTTC. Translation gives CASRIWRGEMSGYTF.

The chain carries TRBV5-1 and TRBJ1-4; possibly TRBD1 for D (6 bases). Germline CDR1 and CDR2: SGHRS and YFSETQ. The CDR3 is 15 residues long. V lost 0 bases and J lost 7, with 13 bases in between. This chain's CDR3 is CASSLDRAPVEKLFF. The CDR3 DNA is TGCGCCAGCAGCTTGGACAGGGCGCCGGTTGAAAAACTGTTTTTT.

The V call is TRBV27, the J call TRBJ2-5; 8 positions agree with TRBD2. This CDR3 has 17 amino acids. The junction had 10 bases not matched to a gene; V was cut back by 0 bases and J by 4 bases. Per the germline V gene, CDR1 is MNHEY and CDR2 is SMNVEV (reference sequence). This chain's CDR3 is CASSLSLPRGARETQYF. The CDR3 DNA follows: TGTGCCAGCAGTTTATCGCTTCCGCGGGGGGCGCGAGAGACCCAGTACTTC.

This chain's CDR3 is CSAGIAGELFF. For the CDR3, the DNA is TGCAGTGCCGGGATTGCCGGGGAGCTGTTTTTT. The chain carries TRBV20-1 and TRBJ2-2, with D possibly being TRBD2 (5 bases). Per the germline V gene, CDR1 is DFQATT and CDR2 is SNEGSKA (reference sequence). Trimming took 6 bases from V and 6 from J, leaving 8 bases between them. CDR3 length: 11 amino acids.

CDR3 sequence reads: CASSSGQGVYGYTF. In DNA, the CDR3 is TGTGCCAGCAGTTCGGGACAGGGGGTTTATGGCTACACCTTC. The chain links TRBV5-4 to TRBJ1-2; 11 nucleotides agree with TRBD1. Trimming cost V 5 bases and J 5 bases; bases outside gene matches: 5. CDR1 is SGHNT, CDR2 YYREEE, per germline (reference sequence). This CDR3 region has 14 residues.

For the CDR3, the DNA is TGTGCCAGCAGCTTGAAGGGGTCGGCTGGAAACACCATATATTTT. This sequence encodes CASSLKGSAGNTIYF. The chain carries TRBV5-4 and TRBJ1-3; D possibly corresponds to TRBD1 (5 bases). This CDR3 comprises 15 residues. The ends were cut back, 1 base at V and 2 bases at J, with 10 bases in the middle. Germline lookup yields CDR1 SGHNT and CDR2 YYREEE (reference sequence).

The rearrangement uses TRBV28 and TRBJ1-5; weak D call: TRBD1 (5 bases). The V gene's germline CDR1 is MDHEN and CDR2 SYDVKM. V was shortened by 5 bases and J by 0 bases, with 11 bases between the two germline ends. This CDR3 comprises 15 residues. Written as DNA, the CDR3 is TGTGCCAGCAGTGACAGAATTTATAGCAATCAGCCCCAGCATTTT. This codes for CASSDRIYSNQPQHF.

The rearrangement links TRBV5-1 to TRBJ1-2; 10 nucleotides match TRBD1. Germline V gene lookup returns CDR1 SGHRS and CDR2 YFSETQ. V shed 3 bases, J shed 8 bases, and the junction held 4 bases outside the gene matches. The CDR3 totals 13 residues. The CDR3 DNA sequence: TGCGCCAGCAGCTACGGGACAGGGGACGGCTACACCTTC. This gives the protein CASSYGTGDGYTF. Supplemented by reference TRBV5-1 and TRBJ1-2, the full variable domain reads KAGVTQTPRYLIKTRGQQVTLSCSPISGHRSVSWYQQTPGQGLQFLFEYFSETQRNKGNFPGRFSGRQFSNSRSEMNVSTLELGDSALYLCASSYGTGDGYTFGSGTRLTVV.

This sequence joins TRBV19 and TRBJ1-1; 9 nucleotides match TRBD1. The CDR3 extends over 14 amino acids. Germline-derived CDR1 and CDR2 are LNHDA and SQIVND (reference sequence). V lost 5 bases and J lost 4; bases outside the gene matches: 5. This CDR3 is CASSFKTGGTEAFF. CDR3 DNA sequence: TGTGCCAGTAGTTTTAAGACAGGGGGCACTGAAGCTTTCTTT.

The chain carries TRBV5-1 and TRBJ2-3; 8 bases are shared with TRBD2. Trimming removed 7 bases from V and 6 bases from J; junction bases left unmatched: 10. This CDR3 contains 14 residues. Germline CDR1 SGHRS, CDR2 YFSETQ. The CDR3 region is CASDSAGGGDTQYF. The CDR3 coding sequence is TGCGCCAGCGATTCTGCGGGGGGCGGCGATACGCAGTATTTT.

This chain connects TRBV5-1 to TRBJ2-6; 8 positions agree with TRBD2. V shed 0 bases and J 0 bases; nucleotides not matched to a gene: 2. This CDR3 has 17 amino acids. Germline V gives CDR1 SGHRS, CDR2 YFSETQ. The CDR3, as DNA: TGCGCCAGCAGCTTGGCGGGGGGGAGCTCTGGGGCCAACGTCCTGACTTTC. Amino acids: CASSLAGGSSGANVLTF.

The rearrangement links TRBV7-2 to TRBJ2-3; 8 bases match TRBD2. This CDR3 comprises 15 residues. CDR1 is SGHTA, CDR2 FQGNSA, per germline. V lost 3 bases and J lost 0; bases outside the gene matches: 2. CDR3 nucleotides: TGTGCCAGCAGCTTTAGCGGGGCAAGCACAGATACGCAGTATTTT. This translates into CASSFSGASTDTQYF.

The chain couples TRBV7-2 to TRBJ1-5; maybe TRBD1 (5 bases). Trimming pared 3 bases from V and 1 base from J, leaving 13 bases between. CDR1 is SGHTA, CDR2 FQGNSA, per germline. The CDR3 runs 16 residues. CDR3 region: CASSLVMEGSNQPQHF. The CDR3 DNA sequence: TGTGCCAGCAGCTTGGTCATGGAGGGGAGCAATCAGCCCCAGCATTTT.

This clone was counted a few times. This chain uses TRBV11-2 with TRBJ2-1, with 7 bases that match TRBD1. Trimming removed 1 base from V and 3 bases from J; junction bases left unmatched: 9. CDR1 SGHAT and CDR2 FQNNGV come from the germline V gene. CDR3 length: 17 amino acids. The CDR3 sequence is CASSLVVLAGGYNEQFF. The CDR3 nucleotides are TGTGCCAGCAGCTTAGTGGTTTTGGCAGGGGGCTACAATGAGCAGTTCTTC.

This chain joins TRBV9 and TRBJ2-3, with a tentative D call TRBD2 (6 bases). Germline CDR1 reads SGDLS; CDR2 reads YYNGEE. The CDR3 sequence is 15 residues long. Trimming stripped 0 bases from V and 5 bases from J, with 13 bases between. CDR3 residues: CASSVVAAPLDTQYF. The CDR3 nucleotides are TGTGCCAGCAGCGTAGTAGCGGCGCCTTTAGATACGCAGTATTTT.

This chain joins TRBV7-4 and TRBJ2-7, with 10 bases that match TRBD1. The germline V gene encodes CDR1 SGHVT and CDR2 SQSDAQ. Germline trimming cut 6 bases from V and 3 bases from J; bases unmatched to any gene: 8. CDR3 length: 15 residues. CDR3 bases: TGTGCCAGCAGTTCCCGGGACAGGGGCCACTACGAGCAGTACTTC. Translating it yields CASSSRDRGHYEQYF.

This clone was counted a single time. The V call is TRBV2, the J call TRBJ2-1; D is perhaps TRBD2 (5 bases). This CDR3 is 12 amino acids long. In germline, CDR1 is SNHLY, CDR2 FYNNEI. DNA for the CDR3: TGTGCTTCCGAGGAGGCGGTCAATGAGCAGTTCTTC. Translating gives CASEEAVNEQFF.

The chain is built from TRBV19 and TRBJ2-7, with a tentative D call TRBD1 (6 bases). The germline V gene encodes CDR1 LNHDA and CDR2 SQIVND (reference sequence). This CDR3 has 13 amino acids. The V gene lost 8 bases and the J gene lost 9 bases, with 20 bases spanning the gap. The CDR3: CASGRDIGLAQYF. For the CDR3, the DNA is TGTGCCAGTGGCCGGGACATTGGATTAGCGCAGTACTTC.

The CDR3 bases are TGTGCCAGCATCGACCGGGACAGGAGGTCCTATGGCTACACCTTC. Translated, it gives CASIDRDRRSYGYTF. The genes are TRBV6-5 and TRBJ1-2, with 8 nucleotides matching TRBD1. Germline V gives CDR1 MNHEY, CDR2 SVGAGI. This CDR3 has 15 residues. The V and J ends lost 7 bases and 4 bases, in that order; junction bases with no gene match: 11.

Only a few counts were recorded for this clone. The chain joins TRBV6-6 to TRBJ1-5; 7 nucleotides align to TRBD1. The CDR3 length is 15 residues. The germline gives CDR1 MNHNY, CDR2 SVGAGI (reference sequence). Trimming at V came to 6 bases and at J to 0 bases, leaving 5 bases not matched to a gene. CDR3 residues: CASSRDRDSNQPQHF. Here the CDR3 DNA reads TGTGCCAGCAGCCGAGACAGGGATAGCAATCAGCCCCAGCATTTT.

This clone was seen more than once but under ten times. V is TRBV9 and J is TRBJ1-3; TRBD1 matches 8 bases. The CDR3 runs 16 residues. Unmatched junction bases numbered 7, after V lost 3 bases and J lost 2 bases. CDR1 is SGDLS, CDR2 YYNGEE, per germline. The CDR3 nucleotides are TGTGCCAGCAGCGAGAGGACAGGGAACCCTGGAAACACCATATATTTT. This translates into CASSERTGNPGNTIYF.

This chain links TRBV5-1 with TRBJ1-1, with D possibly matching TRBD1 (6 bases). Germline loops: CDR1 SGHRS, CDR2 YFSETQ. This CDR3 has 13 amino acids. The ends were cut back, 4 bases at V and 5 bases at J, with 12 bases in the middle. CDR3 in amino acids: CASSPLTGTEAFF. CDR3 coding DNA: TGCGCCAGCAGCCCCCTAACAGGGACTGAAGCTTTCTTT.